The 14 T cell receptor beta chains listed next were all sequenced from one sample in a study of vaccination and CD4 T cells after COVID-19. The antigens these receptors bind are not known. The treatment here: approximately 10-day PBMC culture with coronavirus spike peptide pools or control peptides (ViraFEST assay). An Oncomine TCR Beta short-read assay was used to sequence the DNA from cultured CD4+ T cells. TCRdb re-analysed the PCR reads in MiXCR, keeping a single row per CDR3 protein. The sample records some 9,000 distinct CDR3 sequences, about half being singletons. The specimen sequenced was CD4+ T cells from blood, cultured in vitro. The origin of the receptors is a human donor who had recovered from COVID-19.

CDR3 residues: CSVEPGGNEQFF. Here the CDR3 DNA reads TGCAGCGTTGAGCCCGGGGGTAATGAGCAGTTCTTC. The chain links TRBV29-1 to TRBJ2-1; perhaps TRBD2 as D (6 bases). CDR3 size: 12 residues. Germline V lookup: CDR1 SQVTM, CDR2 ANQGSEA. The V end was cut by 3 bases, the J end by 7 bases, with 10 bases between.

V usage is TRBV5-6 and J usage is TRBJ2-2, with 11 bases identical to TRBD2. CDR1 is SGHDT, CDR2 YYEEEE, per germline. V was pared by 4 bases and J by 2 bases, with 4 bases of the junction left unmatched. This CDR3 has 16 amino acids. The CDR3 DNA sequence: TGTGCCAGCAGCGGGGGACTAGCGGAAAACACCGGGGAGCTGTTTTTT. It is translated as CASSGGLAENTGELFF.

There are a few counts of this clonotype. The CDR3 coding sequence is TGTGCCAGTAGCTGGCAGAGCACAGATACGCAGTATTTT. It codes for CASSWQSTDTQYF. The genes are TRBV19 and TRBJ2-3; D remains unclear. Germline V gene sequence: CDR1 LNHDA, CDR2 SQIVND (reference sequence). The CDR3 extends over 13 amino acids. V gave up 6 bases and J gave up 0 bases, with 7 bases separating them.

This chain joins TRBV7-2 and TRBJ2-7, with 10 bases that match TRBD2. After removal of 4 bases from V and 0 bases from J, the junction contained 3 bases not matched to a gene. Germline V gene lookup returns CDR1 SGHTA and CDR2 FQGNSA. The CDR3 spans 15 residues. The CDR3 bases are TGTGCCAGCAGCTCACTAGCGGGGCACTCCTACGAGCAGTACTTC. This gives the protein CASSSLAGHSYEQYF.

This chain uses TRBV7-9 with TRBJ2-7; 8 bases match TRBD1. With V trimmed by 5 bases and J by 2 bases, 5 bases remained unmatched. The CDR3 is 14 residues long. Germline loops: CDR1 SEHNR, CDR2 FQNEAQ (reference sequence). The CDR3 sequence is CASSRQGRTYEQYF. CDR3 nucleotides: TGTGCCAGCAGCAGACAGGGGCGAACCTACGAGCAGTACTTC.

The CDR3 reads CSAEQGQGQPQHF. The CDR3 nucleotides are TGCAGTGCGGAACAGGGCCAGGGTCAGCCCCAGCATTTT. V is TRBV20-1 and J is TRBJ1-5, with D possibly being TRBD1 (6 bases). CDR1 DFQATT and CDR2 SNEGSKA come from the germline V gene (reference sequence). This CDR3 comprises 13 residues. V dropped 6 bases and J dropped 6 bases, with 15 bases sitting between them.

This clonotype appeared a single time. This sequence joins TRBV10-1 and TRBJ2-7; D unresolved. From germline, CDR1 is WNHNN and CDR2 SYGVQD (reference sequence). This CDR3 has 16 amino acids. Trimming pared 0 bases from V and 3 bases from J, leaving 15 bases between. CDR3 loop: CASSESTKCALYEQYF. CDR3 in DNA: TGCGCCAGCAGTGAGTCCACGAAGTGCGCCCTCTACGAGCAGTACTTC.

This clonotype appeared a few times. This sequence joins TRBV7-9 and TRBJ2-2; D gene ambiguous. There are 14 residues in the CDR3. Germline V lookup: CDR1 SEHNR, CDR2 FQNEAQ (reference sequence). The ends were cut back, 6 bases at V and 1 base at J, with 9 bases in the middle. CDR3 protein: CASSLNLNTGELFF. The CDR3 coding sequence is TGTGCCAGCAGTCTTAACTTGAACACCGGGGAGCTGTTTTTT.

The chain employs TRBV7-3 and TRBJ2-1; a weak D match, TRBD2 (6 bases). This CDR3 is 13 amino acids long. The V end lost 2 bases, the J end lost 8 bases, and 10 bases lay between the germline ends. Germline CDR1 SGHTA, CDR2 FQGTGA. Here the CDR3 reads CASSLFGGDEQFF. CDR3 nucleotide sequence: TGTGCCAGCAGCTTATTTGGAGGGGATGAGCAGTTCTTC.

This clonotype has a handful of counts. The chain couples TRBV30 to TRBJ2-2; TRBD2 matches at 12 bases. CDR1 and CDR2 from the germline V gene are GTSNPN and SVGIG (reference sequence). The V segment lost 0 bases and the J segment 4 bases; nucleotides outside the gene matches: 9. CDR3 length: 18 residues. CDR3 bases: TGTGCCTGGAGTGTACTCCGACTAGCGGGGGAGACCACCGGGGAGCTGTTTTTT. Translating it yields CAWSVLRLAGETTGELFF.

The genes are TRBV5-4 and TRBJ2-2, with 14 positions matching TRBD2. Germline values: CDR1 SGHNT, CDR2 YYREEE (reference sequence). The CDR3 runs 17 residues. With 4 bases clipped from V and 3 bases from J, the junction kept 5 bases outside the gene matches. CDR3 DNA sequence: TGTGCCAGCAGCAAGGGACTAGCGGGGGACCACACCGGGGAGCTGTTTTTT. Translation: CASSKGLAGDHTGELFF.

The chain couples TRBV7-3 to TRBJ2-7, with D perhaps TRBD1 (6 bases). Germline V gene lookup returns CDR1 SGHTA and CDR2 FQGTGA. The CDR3 spans 13 residues. Trimming cost V 3 bases and J 5 bases, with 11 bases left between them. The CDR3 here is CASSFTRDNEQYF. Here the CDR3 DNA reads TGTGCCAGCAGCTTCACCCGGGACAACGAGCAGTACTTC.

This clonotype was counted only a few times. The chain recombines TRBV6-5 with TRBJ2-3; 8 nucleotides match TRBD1. The CDR3 sequence is 16 residues long. Trimming took 2 bases from V and 5 from J; bases not matched to a gene: 9. The germline CDR1 and CDR2 sequences are MNHEY and SVGAGI. CDR3 region: CASSYGRTGIIDTQYF. CDR3 sequence (DNA): TGTGCCAGCAGTTACGGGCGGACAGGGATCATAGATACGCAGTATTTT.

This clonotype was seen more than once but under ten times. The V call is TRBV27, the J call TRBJ1-5; D may be TRBD1 (6 bases). The germline CDR1 and CDR2 sequences are MNHEY and SMNVEV (reference sequence). Trimming took 0 bases from V and 5 from J, leaving 11 bases between them. This CDR3 contains 15 residues. CDR3 residues: CASSLSAGADQPQHF. The CDR3 DNA reads TGTGCCAGCAGTTTATCGGCAGGGGCCGATCAGCCCCAGCATTTT.